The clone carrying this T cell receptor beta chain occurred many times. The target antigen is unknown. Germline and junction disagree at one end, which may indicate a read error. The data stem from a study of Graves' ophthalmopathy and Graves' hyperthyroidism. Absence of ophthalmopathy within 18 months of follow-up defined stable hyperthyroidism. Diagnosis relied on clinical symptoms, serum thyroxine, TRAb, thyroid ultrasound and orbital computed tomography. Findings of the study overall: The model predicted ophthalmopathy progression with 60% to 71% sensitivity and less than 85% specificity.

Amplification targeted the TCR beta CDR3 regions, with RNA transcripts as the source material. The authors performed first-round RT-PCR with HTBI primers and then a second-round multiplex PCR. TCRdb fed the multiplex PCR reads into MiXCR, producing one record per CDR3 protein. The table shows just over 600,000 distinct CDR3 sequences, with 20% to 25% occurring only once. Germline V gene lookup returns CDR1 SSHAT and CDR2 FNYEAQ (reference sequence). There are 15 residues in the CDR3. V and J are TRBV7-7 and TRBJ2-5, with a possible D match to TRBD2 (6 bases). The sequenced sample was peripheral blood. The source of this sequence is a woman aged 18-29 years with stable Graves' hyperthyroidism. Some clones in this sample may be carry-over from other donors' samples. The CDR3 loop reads CASSYGYGGLETQYF. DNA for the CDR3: TGTGCTAGCAGCTACGGGTACGGAGGGCTGGAGACCCAGTACTTC.